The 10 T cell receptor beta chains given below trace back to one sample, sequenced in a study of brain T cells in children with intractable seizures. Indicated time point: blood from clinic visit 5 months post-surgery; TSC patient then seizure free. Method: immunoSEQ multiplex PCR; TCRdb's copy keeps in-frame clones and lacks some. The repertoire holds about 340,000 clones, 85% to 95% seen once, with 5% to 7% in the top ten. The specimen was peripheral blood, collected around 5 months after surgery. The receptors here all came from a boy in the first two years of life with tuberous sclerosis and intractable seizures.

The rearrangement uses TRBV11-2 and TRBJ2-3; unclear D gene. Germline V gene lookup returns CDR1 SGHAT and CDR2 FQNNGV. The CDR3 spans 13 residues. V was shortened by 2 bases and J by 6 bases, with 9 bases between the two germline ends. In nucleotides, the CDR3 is TGTGCCAGCAGCTTATCCGGAGCGGATACGCAGTATTTT. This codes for CASSLSGADTQYF.

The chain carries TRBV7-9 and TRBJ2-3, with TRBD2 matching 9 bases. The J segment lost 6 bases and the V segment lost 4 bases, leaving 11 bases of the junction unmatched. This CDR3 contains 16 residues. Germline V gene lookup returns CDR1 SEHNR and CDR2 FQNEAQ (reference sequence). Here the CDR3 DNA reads TGTGCCAGCAGCTCCATTTTAGCGGGGGCGGGGGATACGCAGTATTTT. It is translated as CASSSILAGAGDTQYF.

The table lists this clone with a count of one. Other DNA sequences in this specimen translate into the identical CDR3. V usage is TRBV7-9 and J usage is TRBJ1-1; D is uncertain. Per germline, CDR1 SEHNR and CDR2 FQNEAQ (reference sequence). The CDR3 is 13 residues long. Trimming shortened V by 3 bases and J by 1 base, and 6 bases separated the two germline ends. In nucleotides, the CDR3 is TGTGCCAGCAGCTTCAAGGGGAACACTGAAGCTTTCTTT. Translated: CASSFKGNTEAFF.

CDR3 nucleotides: TGTGCCAGCAGTAGAGGGGGGGCCCTTTACGATGAGCAGTTCTTC. It codes for CASSRGGALYDEQFF. The chain is built from TRBV6-5 and TRBJ2-1; a weak D match, TRBD2 (7 bases). In germline, CDR1 is MNHEY, CDR2 SVGAGI. With 5 bases removed from V and 8 bases from J, the gap between germline ends came to 19 bases. The CDR3 runs 15 residues.

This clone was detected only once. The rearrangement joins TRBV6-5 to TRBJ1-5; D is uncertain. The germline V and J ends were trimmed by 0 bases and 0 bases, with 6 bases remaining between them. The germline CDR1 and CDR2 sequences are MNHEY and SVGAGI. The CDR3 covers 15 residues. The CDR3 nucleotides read TGTGCCAGCAGTTACTCGAACCTTAGCAATCAGCCCCAGCATTTT. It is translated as CASSYSNLSNQPQHF.

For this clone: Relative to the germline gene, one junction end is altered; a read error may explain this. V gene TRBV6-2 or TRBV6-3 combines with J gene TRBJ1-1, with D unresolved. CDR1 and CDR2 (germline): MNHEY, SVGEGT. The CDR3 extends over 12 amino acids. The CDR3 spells CASSYSNNEAFF. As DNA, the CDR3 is TGTGCCAGCAGTTACTCGAACAATGAAGCTTTCTTT.

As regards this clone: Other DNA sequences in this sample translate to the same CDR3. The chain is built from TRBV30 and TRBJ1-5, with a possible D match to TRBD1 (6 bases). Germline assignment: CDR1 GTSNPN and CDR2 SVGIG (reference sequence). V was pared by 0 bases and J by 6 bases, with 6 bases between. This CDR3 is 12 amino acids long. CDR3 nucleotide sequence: TGTGCCTGGAGTGTACAGGGTCAGCCCCAGCATTTT. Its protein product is CAWSVQGQPQHF. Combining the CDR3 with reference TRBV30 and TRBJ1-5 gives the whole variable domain SQTIHQWPATLVQPVGSPLSLECTVEGTSNPNLYWYRQAAGRGLQLLFYSVGIGQISSEVPQNLSASRPQDRQFILSSKKLLLSDSGFYLCAWSVQGQPQHFGDGTRLSIL.

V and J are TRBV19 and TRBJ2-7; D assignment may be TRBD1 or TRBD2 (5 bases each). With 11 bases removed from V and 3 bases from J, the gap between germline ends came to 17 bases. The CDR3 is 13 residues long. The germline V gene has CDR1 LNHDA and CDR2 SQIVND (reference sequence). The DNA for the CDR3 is TGTGCCTCCTCGGGACGGGAAAACTACGAGCAGTACTTC. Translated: CASSGRENYEQYF. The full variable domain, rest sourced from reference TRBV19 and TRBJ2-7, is DGGITQSPKYLFRKEGQNVTLSCEQNLNHDAMYWYRQDPGQGLRLIYYSQIVNDFQKGDIAEGYSVSREKKESFPLTVTSAQKNPTAFYLCASSGRENYEQYFGPGTRLTVT.

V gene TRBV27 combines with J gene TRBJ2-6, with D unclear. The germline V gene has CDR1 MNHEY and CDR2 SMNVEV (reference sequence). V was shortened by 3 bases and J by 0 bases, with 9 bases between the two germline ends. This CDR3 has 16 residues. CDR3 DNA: TGTGCCAGCAGTTTGCAGGCCCCCTCTGGGGCCAACGTCCTGACTTTC. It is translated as CASSLQAPSGANVLTF.

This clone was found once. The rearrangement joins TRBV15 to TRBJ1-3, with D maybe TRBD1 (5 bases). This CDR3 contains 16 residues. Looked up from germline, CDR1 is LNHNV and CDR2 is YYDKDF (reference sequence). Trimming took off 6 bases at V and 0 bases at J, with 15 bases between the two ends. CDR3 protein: CATRRDALLSGNTIYF. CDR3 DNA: TGTGCCACCAGGAGGGACGCCCTCCTCTCTGGAAACACCATATATTTT.